This T cell receptor beta chain originates from a study of T cells in Graves' hyperthyroidism and ophthalmopathy. This clonotype was detected only a few times. It was RNA transcripts that yielded the amplified TCR beta CDR3 regions. In the first-round RT-PCR of the TCR CDR3, the HTBI primer set was used. In TCRdb, the multiplex PCR reads were re-called with MiXCR into one record per CDR3 protein. In the table there are under 350,000 distinct CDR3 sequences, roughly 18% of which are singletons. This CDR3 has 14 residues. Between the trimmed V and J ends, which lost 0 bases and 4 bases, there was a span of 9 bases. Germline V gene lookup returns CDR1 MGHRA and CDR2 YSYEKL.

The sequenced sample consisted of blood. The chain joins TRBV4-1 to TRBJ1-2; D gene unclear. The sequence was collected from a woman aged 50 to 60 with Graves' hyperthyroidism. CDR3 protein: CASSQDTGSYGYTF. The CDR3 DNA follows: TGCGCCAGCAGCCAAGATACCGGGTCCTATGGCTACACCTTC.